This TCR beta chain emerged from a study of blood T cell repertoires in COVID-19. Sequencing used immunoSEQ multiplex PCR; TCRdb keeps in-frame clones, though not all of them. This table has a few hundred thousand clones, about nine tenths appearing once. The CDR3 is 16 amino acids. V was shortened by 4 bases and J by 2 bases, with 17 bases between the two germline ends. Looked up from germline, CDR1 is SGHKS and CDR2 is YYEKEE (reference sequence). The V gene is TRBV5-5, the J gene TRBJ2-3; a weak D match, TRBD1 (6 bases). This receptor was obtained from a woman in her forties or fifties with COVID-19, enrolled during active disease. The sequenced material came from peripheral blood. The CDR3 sequence: CASSPPGTRSTDTQYF. The DNA for the CDR3 is TGTGCCAGCAGCCCACCCGGGACAAGGTCCACAGATACGCAGTATTTT.